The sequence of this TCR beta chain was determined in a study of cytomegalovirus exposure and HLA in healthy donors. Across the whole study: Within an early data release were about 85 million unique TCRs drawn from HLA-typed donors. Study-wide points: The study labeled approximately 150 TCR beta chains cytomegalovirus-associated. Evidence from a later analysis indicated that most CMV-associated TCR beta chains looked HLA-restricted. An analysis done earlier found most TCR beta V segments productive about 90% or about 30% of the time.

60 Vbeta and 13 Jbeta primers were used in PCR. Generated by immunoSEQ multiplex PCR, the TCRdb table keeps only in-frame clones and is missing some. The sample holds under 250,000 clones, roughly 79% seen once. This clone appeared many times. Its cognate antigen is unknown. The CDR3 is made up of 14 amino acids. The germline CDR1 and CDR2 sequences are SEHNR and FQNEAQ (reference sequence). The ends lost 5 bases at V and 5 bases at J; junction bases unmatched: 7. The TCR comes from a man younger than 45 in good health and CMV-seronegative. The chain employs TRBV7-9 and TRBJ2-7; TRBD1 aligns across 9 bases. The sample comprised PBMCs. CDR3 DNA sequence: TGTGCCAGCAGCCCCCGGGACAGGGTGGACGAGCAGTACTTC. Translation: CASSPRDRVDEQYF.